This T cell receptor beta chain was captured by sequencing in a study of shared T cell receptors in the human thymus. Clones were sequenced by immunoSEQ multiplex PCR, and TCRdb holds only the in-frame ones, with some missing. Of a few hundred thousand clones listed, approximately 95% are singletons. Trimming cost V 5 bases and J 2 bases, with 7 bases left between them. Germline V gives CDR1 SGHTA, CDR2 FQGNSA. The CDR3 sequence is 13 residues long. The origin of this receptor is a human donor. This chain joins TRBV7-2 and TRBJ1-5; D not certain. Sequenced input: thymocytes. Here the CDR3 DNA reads TGTGCCAGCAGCCCTGGGGGCAATCAGCCCCAGCATTTT. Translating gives CASSPGGNQPQHF.